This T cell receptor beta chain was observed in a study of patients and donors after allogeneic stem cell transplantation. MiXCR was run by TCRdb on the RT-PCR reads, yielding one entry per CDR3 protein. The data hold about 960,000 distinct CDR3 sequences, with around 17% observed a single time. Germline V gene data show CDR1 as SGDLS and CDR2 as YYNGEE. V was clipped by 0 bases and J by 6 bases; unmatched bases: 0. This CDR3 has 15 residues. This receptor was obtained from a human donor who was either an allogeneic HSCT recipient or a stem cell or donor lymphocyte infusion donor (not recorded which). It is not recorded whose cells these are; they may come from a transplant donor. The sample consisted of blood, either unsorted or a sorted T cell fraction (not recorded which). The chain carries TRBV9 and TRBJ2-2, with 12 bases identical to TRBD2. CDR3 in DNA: TGTGCCAGCAGCGTAGGGACTAGCGGGGCCGGGGAGCTGTTTTTT. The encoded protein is CASSVGTSGAGELFF.